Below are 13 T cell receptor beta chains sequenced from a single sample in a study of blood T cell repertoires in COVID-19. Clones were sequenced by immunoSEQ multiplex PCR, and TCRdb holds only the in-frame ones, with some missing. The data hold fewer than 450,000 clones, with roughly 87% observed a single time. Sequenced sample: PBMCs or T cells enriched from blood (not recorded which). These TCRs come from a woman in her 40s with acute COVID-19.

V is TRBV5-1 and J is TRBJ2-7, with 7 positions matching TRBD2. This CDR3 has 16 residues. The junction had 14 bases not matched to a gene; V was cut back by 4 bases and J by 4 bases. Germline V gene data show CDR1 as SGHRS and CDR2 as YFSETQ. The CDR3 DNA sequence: TGCGCCAGCAGCGGTAATAGCGGGCGCGACTATTACGAGCAGTACTTC. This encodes CASSGNSGRDYYEQYF.

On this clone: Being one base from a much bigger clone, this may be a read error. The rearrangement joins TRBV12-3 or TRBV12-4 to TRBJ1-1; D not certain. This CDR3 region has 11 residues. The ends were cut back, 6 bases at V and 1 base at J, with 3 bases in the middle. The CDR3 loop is CASSRNTEAFF. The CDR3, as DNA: TGTGCCAGCAGCCGGAACACTGAAGCTTTCTTT.

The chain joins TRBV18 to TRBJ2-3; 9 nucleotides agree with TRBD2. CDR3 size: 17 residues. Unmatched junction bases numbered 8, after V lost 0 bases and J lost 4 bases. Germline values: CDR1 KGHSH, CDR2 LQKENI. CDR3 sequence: CASSPPGSGGPPDTQYF. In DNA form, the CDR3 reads TGTGCCAGCTCACCACCGGGGAGCGGGGGGCCTCCAGATACGCAGTATTTT.

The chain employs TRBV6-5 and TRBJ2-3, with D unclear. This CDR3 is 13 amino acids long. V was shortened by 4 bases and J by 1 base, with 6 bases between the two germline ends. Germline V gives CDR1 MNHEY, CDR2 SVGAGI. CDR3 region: CASSSPGTDTQYF. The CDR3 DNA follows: TGTGCCAGCAGTTCCCCGGGCACAGATACGCAGTATTTT.

The CDR3 loop reads CASSWDRYTEAFF. The CDR3 DNA sequence: TGTGCCAGCAGCTGGGACAGATACACTGAAGCTTTCTTT. The V gene is TRBV5-4, the J gene TRBJ1-1; TRBD1 matches at 7 bases. Trimming at V came to 3 bases and at J to 3 bases, leaving 2 bases not matched to a gene. Germline-derived CDR1 and CDR2 are SGHNT and YYREEE (reference sequence). The CDR3 loop spans 13 amino acids.

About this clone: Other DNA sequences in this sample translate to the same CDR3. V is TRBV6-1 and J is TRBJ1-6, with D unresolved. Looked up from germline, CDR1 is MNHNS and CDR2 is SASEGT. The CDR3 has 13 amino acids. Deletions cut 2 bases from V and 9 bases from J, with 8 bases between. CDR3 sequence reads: CASSESRGSPLHF. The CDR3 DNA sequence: TGTGCCAGCAGTGAAAGTAGAGGTTCACCCCTCCACTTT.

CDR3 coding DNA: TGTGCTAGTGGACCGAATACAGGGGGGCCCACGGCCCAGCATTTT. As protein: CASGPNTGGPTAQHF. The rearrangement joins TRBV12-5 to TRBJ1-5; 8 bases fit TRBD1. This CDR3 is 15 amino acids long. The V and J ends lost 6 bases and 11 bases, in that order; junction bases with no gene match: 15. Germline V CDR1 and CDR2: LGHNT, FRNRAP.

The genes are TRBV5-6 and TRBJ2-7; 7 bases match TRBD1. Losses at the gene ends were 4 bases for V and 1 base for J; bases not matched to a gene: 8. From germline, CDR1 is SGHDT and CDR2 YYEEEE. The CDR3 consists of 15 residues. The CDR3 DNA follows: TGTGCCAGCAGCCCCTTCGACAGGGATTCCTACGAGCAGTACTTC. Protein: CASSPFDRDSYEQYF.

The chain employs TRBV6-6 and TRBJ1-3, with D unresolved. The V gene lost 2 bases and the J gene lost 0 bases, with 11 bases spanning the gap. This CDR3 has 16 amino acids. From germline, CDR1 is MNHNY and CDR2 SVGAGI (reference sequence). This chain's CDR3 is CASSYSGNDSGNTIYF. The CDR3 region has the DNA TGTGCCAGCAGTTACAGCGGCAACGACTCTGGAAACACCATATATTTT.

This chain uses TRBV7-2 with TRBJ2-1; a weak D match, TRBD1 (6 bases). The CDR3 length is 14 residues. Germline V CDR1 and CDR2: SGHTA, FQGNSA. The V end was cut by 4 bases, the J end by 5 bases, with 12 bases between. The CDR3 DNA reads TGTGCCAGCAGCTCCACTCGACAGGACAATGAGCAGTTCTTC. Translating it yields CASSSTRQDNEQFF.

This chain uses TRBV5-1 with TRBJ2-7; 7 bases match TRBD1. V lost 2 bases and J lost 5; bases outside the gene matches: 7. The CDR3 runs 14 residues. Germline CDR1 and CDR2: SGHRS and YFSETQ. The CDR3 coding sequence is TGCGCCAGCAGCTTCTGGACAGGAAATAACGAGCAGTACTTC. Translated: CASSFWTGNNEQYF.

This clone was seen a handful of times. This CDR3 is CASSTRTDEKLFF. In DNA form, the CDR3 reads TGTGCCAGTAGTACTAGGACAGATGAAAAACTGTTTTTT. The V call is TRBV19, the J call TRBJ1-4, with D possibly being TRBD1 (6 bases). V was cut by 4 bases and J by 6 bases, with 9 bases left in between. The CDR3 sequence is 13 residues long. The V gene's germline CDR1 is LNHDA and CDR2 SQIVND (reference sequence).

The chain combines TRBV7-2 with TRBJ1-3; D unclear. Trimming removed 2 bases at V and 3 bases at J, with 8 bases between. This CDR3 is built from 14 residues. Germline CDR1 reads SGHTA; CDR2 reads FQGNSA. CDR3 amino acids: CASSLNRVGNTIYF. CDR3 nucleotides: TGTGCCAGCAGCTTAAACCGGGTTGGAAACACCATATATTTT. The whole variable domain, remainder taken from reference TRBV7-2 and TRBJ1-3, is GAGVSQSPSNKVTEKGKDVELRCDPISGHTALYWYRQSLGQGLEFLIYFQGNSAPDKSGLPSDRFSAERTGGSVSTLTIQRTQQEDSAVYLCASSLNRVGNTIYFGEGSWLTVV.